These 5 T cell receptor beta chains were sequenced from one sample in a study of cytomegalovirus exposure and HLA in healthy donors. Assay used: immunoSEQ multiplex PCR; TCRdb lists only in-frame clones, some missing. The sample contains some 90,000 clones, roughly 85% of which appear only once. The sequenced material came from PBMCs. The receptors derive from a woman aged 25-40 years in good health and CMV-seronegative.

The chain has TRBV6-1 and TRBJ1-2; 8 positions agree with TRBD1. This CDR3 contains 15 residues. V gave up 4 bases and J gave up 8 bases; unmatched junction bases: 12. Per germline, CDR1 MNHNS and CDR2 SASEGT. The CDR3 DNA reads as TGTGCCAGCAGTGCGATCGGACAGGGCCCCGGGGGCTACACCTTC. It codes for CASSAIGQGPGGYTF.

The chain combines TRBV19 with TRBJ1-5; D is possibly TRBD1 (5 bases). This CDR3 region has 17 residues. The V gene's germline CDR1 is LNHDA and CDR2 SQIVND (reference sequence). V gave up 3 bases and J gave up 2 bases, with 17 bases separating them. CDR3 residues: CASSIVGPQTGNQPQHF. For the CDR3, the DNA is TGTGCCAGTAGTATTGTGGGCCCGCAGACAGGCAATCAGCCCCAGCATTTT.

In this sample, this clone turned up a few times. The DNA for the CDR3 is TGTGCCAGCAGCTTAGGGACAGGCGCCTACGAGCAGTACTTC. Amino acid sequence: CASSLGTGAYEQYF. This rearrangement joins TRBV7-9 to TRBJ2-7, with 7 bases lining up with TRBD1. Germline values: CDR1 SEHNR, CDR2 FQNEAQ (reference sequence). CDR3 length equals 14 residues. The V gene end was trimmed by 1 base and the J gene end by 2 bases; junction bases not matched to a gene: 2.

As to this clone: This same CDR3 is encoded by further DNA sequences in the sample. CDR3: CASSSTGPGELFF. The CDR3 bases are TGTGCCAGCAGCTCGACAGGGCCCGGGGAGCTGTTTTTT. The chain couples TRBV13 to TRBJ2-2; 7 nucleotides agree with TRBD1. The V gene's germline CDR1 is PRHDT and CDR2 FYEKMQ (reference sequence). The CDR3 extends over 13 amino acids. V shed 4 bases, J shed 6 bases, and the junction held 2 bases outside the gene matches.

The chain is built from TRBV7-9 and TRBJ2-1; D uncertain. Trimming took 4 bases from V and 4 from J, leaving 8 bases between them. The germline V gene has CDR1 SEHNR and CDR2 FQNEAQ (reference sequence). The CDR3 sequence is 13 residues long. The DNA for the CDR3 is TGTGCCAGCAGCTCAACAGTTTACAATGAGCAGTTCTTC. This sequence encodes CASSSTVYNEQFF.